What follows describes a single T cell receptor beta chain. Its antigen is currently unknown. The data were obtained in a study of cytomegalovirus exposure and HLA in healthy donors. Study summary: In a previous analysis, approximately 110 million unique TCR beta sequences were found from some 180 million T cells.

General study results and limits: Both high specificity and high sensitivity reportedly marked the classifier's diagnosis of cytomegalovirus status. Highest at DRB1 and lowest at HLA-C, TCR association rates differed among HLA loci in a later analysis. In a later analysis, several top co-occurrence clusters appeared linked to parvovirus B19, influenza, CMV and Epstein-Barr virus.

This PCR relied on a set of 60 Vbeta primers and 13 Jbeta primers. The data were produced by immunoSEQ multiplex PCR, yet TCRdb's version contains in-frame clones alone and is incomplete. The table lists more than 95,000 clones, around 10% of them singletons. Sequencing input: PBMCs. This TCR derives from a man in his forties or fifties in good health and CMV-seropositive.

In DNA, the CDR3 is TGCGCCAGCAGCCAAGGGGCCACCTACAATGAGCAGTTCTTC. Its protein product is CASSQGATYNEQFF. This chain connects TRBV4-1 to TRBJ2-1; no reliable D call. Looked up from germline, CDR1 is MGHRA and CDR2 is YSYEKL. CDR3 length: 14 amino acids. V was shortened by 1 base and J by 2 bases, with 6 bases between the two germline ends.